This T cell receptor beta chain was sequenced during a study of T-cell memory formation after mild COVID-19. Trimming took 5 bases from V and 3 from J, leaving 16 bases between them. The CDR3 is 15 residues long. Germline loops: CDR1 SEHNR, CDR2 FQNEAQ (reference sequence). Study outcomes and limitations: Prior to infection, memory already included some responding clones, suggesting cross-reactive memory joined.

TCR alpha and TCR beta cDNA libraries with sample barcodes and UMIs came from 5'RACE using constant-segment primers. A single record per CDR3 protein comes from TCRdb applying MiXCR to the 5' RACE reads. The data hold roughly 400,000 distinct CDR3 sequences, with approximately 18% observed a single time. This clonotype was found once. No antigen is known for it. The V and J genes are TRBV7-9 and TRBJ1-2; D is unclear. The sample comprised PBMCs or a T cell subset sorted from them (not recorded which). This clonotype originated in a man aged 18-30 years who had mild COVID-19 (a few samples of this study predate the infection). Cell type and time point are not known. CDR3 DNA sequence: TGTGCCAGCAGCCAAACTCCCCCTGGGCACTATGGCTACACCTTC. Translated, it gives CASSQTPPGHYGYTF.